These 21 T cell receptor beta chains share one sample of origin, sequenced in a study of blood T cells in healthy people across ages. Together with a sample-barcoded 5' primer, a J-beta primer mix was included in a second PCR lasting roughly 6 to 12 cycles. MiXCR was run by TCRdb on the 5' RACE reads, yielding one entry per CDR3 protein. The repertoire has 500,000 to 650,000 distinct CDR3 sequences, about 26% of them found once; the top ten carry 3.6%. Separately, the same data were catalogued under a study of T cells of mothers and their children.

Source material: blood. The receptors originated from a boy aged 2-15 years in good health.

The rearrangement links TRBV4-1 to TRBJ1-2, with D possibly matching TRBD1 (5 bases). This CDR3 has 15 residues. Germline CDR1 reads MGHRA; CDR2 reads YSYEKL. Deletions cut 0 bases from V and 5 bases from J, with 13 bases between. CDR3 sequence: CASSQEGTTGYGYTF. CDR3 bases: TGCGCCAGCAGCCAAGAAGGGACGACCGGTTATGGCTACACCTTC.

The chain carries TRBV2 and TRBJ2-1; 9 nucleotides match TRBD2. This CDR3 is built from 15 residues. Germline V gene data show CDR1 as SNHLY and CDR2 as FYNNEI. V was clipped by 6 bases and J by 1 base; unmatched bases: 4. DNA for the CDR3: TGTGCCAGCAGGGATAGCGGGAGATCCTACAATGAGCAGTTCTTC. Encoded protein: CASRDSGRSYNEQFF.

The chain employs TRBV5-5 and TRBJ1-2; D gene ambiguous. CDR3 size: 13 residues. The germline V gene encodes CDR1 SGHKS and CDR2 YYEKEE (reference sequence). Trimming took 2 bases from V and 8 from J, leaving 13 bases between them. CDR3 protein: CASSFDGDTGYTF. Written as DNA, the CDR3 is TGTGCCAGCAGCTTCGACGGTGATACGGGCTACACCTTC.

This clonotype has just a few counts. The V and J genes are TRBV18 and TRBJ2-7; TRBD2 matches 8 bases. Germline-derived CDR1 and CDR2 are KGHSH and LQKENI. CDR3 length: 18 amino acids. V lost 6 bases, J lost 3 bases, and 19 bases stayed unmatched. The CDR3 spells CASSPTQAGGPHYYEQYF. The CDR3 coding sequence is TGTGCCAGCTCTCCCACTCAGGCGGGAGGTCCCCACTACTACGAGCAGTACTTC.

The chain joins TRBV7-9 to TRBJ2-1; 12 positions match TRBD1. Germline V gene data show CDR1 as SEHNR and CDR2 as FQNEAQ (reference sequence). V was clipped by 5 bases and J by 7 bases; unmatched bases: 6. CDR3 length equals 15 residues. CDR3 nucleotide sequence: TGTGCCAGCAGCGTAGGGACAGGGGGCAGGAATGAGCAGTTCTTC. Translating it yields CASSVGTGGRNEQFF.

The chain carries TRBV5-1 and TRBJ1-4, with no clear D. The V end was cut by 6 bases, the J end by 5 bases, with 11 bases between. The CDR3 runs 13 residues. Germline CDR1 and CDR2: SGHRS and YFSETQ. As DNA, the CDR3 is TGCGCCAGCAAGTTCCAGGACAATGAAAAACTGTTTTTT. Translation: CASKFQDNEKLFF.

This chain links TRBV19 with TRBJ2-5, with a possible D match to TRBD2 (5 bases). Germline V CDR1 and CDR2: LNHDA, SQIVND (reference sequence). Between the trimmed V and J ends, which lost 7 bases and 2 bases, there was a span of 14 bases. The CDR3 sequence is 14 residues long. CDR3 in amino acids: CASKRLDLQETQYF. The CDR3 coding sequence is TGTGCCAGTAAGCGGTTGGACTTACAAGAGACCCAGTACTTC.

There are a few counts of this clonotype. The chain has TRBV6-2 or TRBV6-3 and TRBJ2-7; 11 positions agree with TRBD2. With the DNA end fitting TRBJ2-1 better, the J assignment may be wrong. CDR3 size: 16 residues. Germline V lookup: CDR1 MNHEY, CDR2 SVGEGT. The CDR3 spells CASSRTLAGGSNEQFF. In DNA, the CDR3 is TGTGCCAGCAGCCGTACTCTAGCGGGAGGATCGAATGAGCAGTTCTTC.

This clonotype was observed once. Sequence at one end of the junction differs from germline and may be a read error. This rearrangement joins TRBV5-1 to TRBJ1-2; 7 bases match TRBD1. This CDR3 spans 14 amino acids. Germline V CDR1 and CDR2: SGHRS, YFSETQ. The CDR3 sequence: CASSSRTGGNAYTF. CDR3 nucleotides: TGTGCCAGCAGCTCAAGGACAGGAGGTAACGCCTACACCTTC.

This clonotype was observed a handful of times. The genes are TRBV7-2 and TRBJ2-5, with TRBD2 matching over 9 bases. TRBJ2-1 matches the DNA end more closely, so the J call is doubtful. This CDR3 region has 15 residues. CDR1 SGHTA and CDR2 FQGNSA come from the germline V gene. CDR3 sequence: CASSFGGLALGEQFF. In nucleotides, the CDR3 is TGTGCCAGCAGCTTCGGGGGACTAGCACTAGGGGAGCAGTTCTTC.

On this clonotype itself: One junction end does not reproduce the germline sequence, and a read error may be involved. The chain couples TRBV5-5 to TRBJ2-1; no clear D. Germline CDR1 SGHKS, CDR2 YYEKEE (reference sequence). This CDR3 has 14 amino acids. In DNA, the CDR3 is TGTGCCAGCAGCCCCTTGGCGGCTGACAATGGGCAGTTCTTC. It yields the protein CASSPLAADNGQFF.

V and J are TRBV12-3 or TRBV12-4 and TRBJ2-1, with D perhaps matching TRBD2 (6 bases). V dropped 8 bases and J dropped 1 base, with 15 bases sitting between them. CDR3 length: 15 amino acids. The CDR3 DNA sequence: TGTGCCAGCCGGTTCCCGGGAGTTTCCTACAATGAGCAGTTCTTC. This encodes CASRFPGVSYNEQFF.

The gene calls are TRBV10-3 and TRBJ2-2; 8 nucleotides align to TRBD1. There are 14 residues in the CDR3. Per the germline V gene, CDR1 is ENHRY and CDR2 is SYGVKD. Germline trimming cut 10 bases from V and 1 base from J; bases unmatched to any gene: 5. Written as DNA, the CDR3 is TGTGCCACTGCGGACAGGGAGAACACCGGGGAGCTGTTTTTT. This translates into CATADRENTGELFF.

This clonotype appeared a few times. J is TRBJ2-5 and V is TRBV5-4, with D possibly TRBD2 on 5 matching bases. The germline V gene encodes CDR1 SGHNT and CDR2 YYREEE (reference sequence). Trimming removed 5 bases at V and 2 bases at J, with 10 bases between. CDR3 size: 13 residues. The CDR3 DNA reads as TGTGCCAGCAGACTTAGCGTACAAGAGACCCAGTACTTC. Its protein is CASRLSVQETQYF.

This clonotype has more than one count but fewer than ten. The chain joins TRBV6-5 to TRBJ2-5; 8 positions match TRBD1. The J call is doubtful: the DNA matches TRBJ2-1 better. CDR3 length equals 15 residues. The V gene's germline CDR1 is MNHEY and CDR2 SVGAGI. The CDR3 sequence is CASSYTGGLYNEQFF. Written as DNA, the CDR3 is TGTGCCAGCAGTTATACAGGGGGGCTTTACAATGAGCAGTTCTTC.

This clonotype has just a few counts. The J gene is TRBJ2-4, the V gene TRBV12-3 or TRBV12-4, with D possibly TRBD1 on 5 matching bases. The CDR3 is made up of 13 amino acids. V was pared by 7 bases and J by 8 bases, with 15 bases between. The CDR3 reads CASTPRQGYIQYF. Here the CDR3 DNA reads TGTGCCAGCACCCCCCGGCAGGGCTACATTCAGTACTTC.

This clonotype was found many times. The J gene is TRBJ2-7, the V gene TRBV25-1; D is unresolved. There are 13 residues in the CDR3. The V and J ends lost 3 bases and 6 bases respectively, with 12 bases between them. Germline loops: CDR1 MGHDK, CDR2 SYGVNS. The CDR3 DNA is TGTGCCAGCAGTGATGGTACAGCAGCCGAGCAGTACTTC. Translating gives CASSDGTAAEQYF.

The rearrangement joins TRBV2 to TRBJ2-1; D unclear. The J call is doubtful: the DNA matches TRBJ2-7 better. From germline, CDR1 is SNHLY and CDR2 FYNNEI. The CDR3 has 11 amino acids. The CDR3 DNA sequence: TGTGCCAGCAAAAGCTACTACGAGCAGTACTTC. This encodes CASKSYYEQYF.

This clonotype appeared a few times. The gene calls are TRBV20-1 and TRBJ2-2; D is perhaps TRBD2 (5 bases). Germline-derived CDR1 and CDR2 are DFQATT and SNEGSKA (reference sequence). The CDR3 sequence is 14 residues long. Trimming cost V 0 bases and J 6 bases, with 11 bases left between them. The CDR3 is CSARDPEAAGELFF. DNA for the CDR3: TGCAGTGCTAGAGACCCGGAGGCGGCCGGGGAGCTGTTTTTT.

The V gene is TRBV7-9, the J gene TRBJ2-7; perhaps TRBD1 as D (6 bases). CDR1 SEHNR and CDR2 FQNEAQ come from the germline V gene (reference sequence). V shed 0 bases and J shed 6 bases, with 12 bases lying between them. There are 14 residues in the CDR3. CDR3 region: CASSLALGRGEQYV. The CDR3, as DNA: TGTGCCAGCAGCTTAGCGCTAGGCAGGGGCGAGCAGTACGTC.

V gene TRBV27 combines with J gene TRBJ2-7; D may match TRBD1 or TRBD2 (5 bases each). The CDR3 length is 11 residues. V was clipped by 7 bases and J by 8 bases, with 12 bases between them. Germline V gene sequence: CDR1 MNHEY, CDR2 SMNVEV (reference sequence). The CDR3 sequence: CASKRDVKQYF. The DNA for the CDR3 is TGTGCCAGCAAAAGGGACGTGAAGCAGTACTTC.